This T cell receptor beta chain was identified in a study of monozygotic twins with inflammatory bowel disease. This CDR3 region has 14 residues. CDR1 and CDR2 (germline): LGHNT, FRNRAP. General observations from the study: The study found lower TCRbeta diversity (inverse Simpson) in IBD patients than in healthy co-twins.

Reanalyzing the 5' RACE reads, TCRdb keeps one entry per CDR3 protein, without DNA. This table holds 70,000 to 95,000 distinct CDR3 sequences. To note about this clonotype: The antigen is undetermined.

The rearrangement links TRBV12-5 to TRBJ2-3; TCRdb's assignment of TRBD1 cannot be checked, as there is no DNA. Input material: blood. This TCR came from a human donor with ulcerative colitis or Crohn's disease, or a healthy co-twin of an affected twin (not recorded which). The CDR3: CASGPGQGADTQYF.